This T cell receptor (beta chain) was captured in a study of shared clonotypes between healthy human individuals. There are 13 residues in the CDR3. V lost 4 bases to trimming and J lost 7 bases, with 8 bases between them. The germline CDR1 and CDR2 sequences are MGHDK and SYGVNS. CD8 cells classed as naive were CD45RO-negative and positively selected for CCR7, excluding terminally differentiated effector memory CD45RA+ cells. Sequencing was performed with immunoSEQ multiplex PCR; in TCRdb, only in-frame clones are kept and a portion is missing. The sample gives some 2,100,000 clones, 93% of which show up once; about 1.8% is in the top ten.

The receptor comes from a man aged 18 to 30 in good health. Some clones in this sample may be carry-over from other donors' samples. Sequencing was done on a sample of naive CD8+ T cells from PBMCs. V usage is TRBV25-1 and J usage is TRBJ1-6, with D maybe TRBD1 (6 bases). The CDR3 sequence is CASSVDRNSPLHF. The CDR3 nucleotides read TGTGCCAGCAGTGTTGACAGGAATTCACCCCTCCACTTT.